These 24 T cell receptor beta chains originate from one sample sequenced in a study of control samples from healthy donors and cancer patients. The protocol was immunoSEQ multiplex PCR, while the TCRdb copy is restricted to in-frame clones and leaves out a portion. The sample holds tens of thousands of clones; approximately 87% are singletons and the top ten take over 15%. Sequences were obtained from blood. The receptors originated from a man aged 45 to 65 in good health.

The CDR3 DNA reads TGTGCCAGCAGCCTCATACTACTCCGGGAGCGATTCTTC. Amino acids: CASSLILLRERFF. V gene TRBV5-5 combines with J gene TRBJ2-1; TRBD2 might be the D (6 bases). Germline CDR1 reads SGHKS; CDR2 reads YYEKEE (reference sequence). The CDR3 runs 13 residues. Trimming left V 4 bases short and J 16 bases short, with 21 bases between.

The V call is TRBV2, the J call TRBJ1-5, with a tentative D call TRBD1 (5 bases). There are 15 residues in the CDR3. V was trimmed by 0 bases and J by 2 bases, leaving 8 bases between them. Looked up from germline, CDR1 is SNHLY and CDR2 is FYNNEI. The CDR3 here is CASSEASTGNQPQHF. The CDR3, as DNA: TGTGCCAGCAGTGAAGCGTCGACAGGCAATCAGCCCCAGCATTTT.

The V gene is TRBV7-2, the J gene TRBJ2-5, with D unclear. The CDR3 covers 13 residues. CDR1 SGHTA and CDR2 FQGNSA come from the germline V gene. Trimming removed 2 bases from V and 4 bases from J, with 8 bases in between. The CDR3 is CASSLSLGETQYF. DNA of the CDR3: TGTGCCAGCAGCTTAAGTCTAGGAGAGACCCAGTACTTC.

The CDR3 sequence is CASSPRQGQDEAFF. The CDR3 coding sequence is TGTGCCAGCTCACCGAGACAGGGGCAGGATGAAGCTTTCTTT. The chain recombines TRBV18 with TRBJ1-1, with TRBD1 identical over 8 bases. Germline lookup yields CDR1 KGHSH and CDR2 LQKENI. V lost 3 bases to trimming and J lost 7 bases; unmatched junction nucleotides: 7. The CDR3 runs to 14 residues.

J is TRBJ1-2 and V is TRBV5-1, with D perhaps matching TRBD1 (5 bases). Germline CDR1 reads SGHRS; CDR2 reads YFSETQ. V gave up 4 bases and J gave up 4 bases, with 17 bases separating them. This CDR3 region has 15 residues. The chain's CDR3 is CASSTTGVEGYGYTF. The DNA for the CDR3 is TGCGCCAGCAGCACCACAGGCGTTGAGGGCTATGGCTACACCTTC.

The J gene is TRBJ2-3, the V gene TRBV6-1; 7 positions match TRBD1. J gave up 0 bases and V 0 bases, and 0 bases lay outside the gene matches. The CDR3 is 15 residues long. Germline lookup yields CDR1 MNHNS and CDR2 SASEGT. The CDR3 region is CASSEAGQSTDTQYF. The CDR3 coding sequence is TGTGCCAGCAGTGAAGCGGGACAGAGCACAGATACGCAGTATTTT.

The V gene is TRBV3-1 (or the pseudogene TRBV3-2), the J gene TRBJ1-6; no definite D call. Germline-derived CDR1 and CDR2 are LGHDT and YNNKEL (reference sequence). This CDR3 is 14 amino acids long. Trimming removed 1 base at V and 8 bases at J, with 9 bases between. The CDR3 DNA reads TGTGCCAGCAGCCAAGGGGTCTGGGATTCACCCCTCCACTTT. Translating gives CASSQGVWDSPLHF.

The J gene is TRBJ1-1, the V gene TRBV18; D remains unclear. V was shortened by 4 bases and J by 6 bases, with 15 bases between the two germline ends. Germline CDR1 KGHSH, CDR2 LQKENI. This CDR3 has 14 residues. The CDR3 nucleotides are TGTGCCAGCTCACTTTATACAGCGAGCCCTGAAGCTTTCTTT. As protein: CASSLYTASPEAFF.

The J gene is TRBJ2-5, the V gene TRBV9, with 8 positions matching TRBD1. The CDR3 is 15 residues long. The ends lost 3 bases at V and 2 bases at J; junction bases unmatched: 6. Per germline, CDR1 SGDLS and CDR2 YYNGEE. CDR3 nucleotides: TGTGCCAGCAGCGGGTCCAGGGGGCTACAAGAGACCCAGTACTTC. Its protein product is CASSGSRGLQETQYF.

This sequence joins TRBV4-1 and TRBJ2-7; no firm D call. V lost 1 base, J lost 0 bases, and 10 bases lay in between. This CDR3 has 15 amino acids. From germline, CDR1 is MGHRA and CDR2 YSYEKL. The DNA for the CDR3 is TGCGCCAGCAGCCAAGCCCAGTTCAGCTCCTACGAGCAGTACTTC. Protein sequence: CASSQAQFSSYEQYF.

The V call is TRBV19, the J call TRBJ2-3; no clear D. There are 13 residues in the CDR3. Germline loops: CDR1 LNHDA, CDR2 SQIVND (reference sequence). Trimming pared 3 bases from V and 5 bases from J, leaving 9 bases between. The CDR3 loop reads CASSINHLDTQYF. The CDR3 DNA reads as TGTGCCAGTAGTATCAACCACTTAGATACGCAGTATTTT.

The CDR3 loop reads CASSPFDRSYGYTF. CDR3 sequence (DNA): TGTGCCAGCAGCCCATTTGACAGATCTTATGGCTACACCTTC. The gene calls are TRBV5-6 and TRBJ1-2; D might be TRBD1 (5 bases). V shed 4 bases and J shed 5 bases, with 15 bases lying between them. The CDR3 has 14 amino acids. Germline CDR1 reads SGHDT; CDR2 reads YYEEEE.

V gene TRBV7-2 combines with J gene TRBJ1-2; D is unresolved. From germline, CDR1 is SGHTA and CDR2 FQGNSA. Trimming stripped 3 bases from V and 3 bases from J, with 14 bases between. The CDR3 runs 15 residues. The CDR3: CASSLIPGSDYGYTF. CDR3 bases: TGTGCCAGCAGCTTGATCCCTGGATCGGACTATGGCTACACCTTC.

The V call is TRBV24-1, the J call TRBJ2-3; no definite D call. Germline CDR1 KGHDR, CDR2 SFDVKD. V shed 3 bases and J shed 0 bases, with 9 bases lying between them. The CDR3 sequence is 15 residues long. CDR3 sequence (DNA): TGTGCCACCAGTGATCCACAGATTAGCACAGATACGCAGTATTTT. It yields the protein CATSDPQISTDTQYF.

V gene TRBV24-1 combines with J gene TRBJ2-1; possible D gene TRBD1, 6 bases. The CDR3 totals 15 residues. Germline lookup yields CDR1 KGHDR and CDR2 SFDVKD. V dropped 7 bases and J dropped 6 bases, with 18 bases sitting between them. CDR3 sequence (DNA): TGTGCCACCAGCCGAGAGCACGGGACATTCAATGAGCAGTTCTTC. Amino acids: CATSREHGTFNEQFF.

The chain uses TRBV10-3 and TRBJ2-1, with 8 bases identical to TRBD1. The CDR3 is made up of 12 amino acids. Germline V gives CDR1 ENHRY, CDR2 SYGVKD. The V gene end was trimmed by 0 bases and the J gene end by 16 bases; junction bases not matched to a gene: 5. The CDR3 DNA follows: TGTGCCATCAGTGAGTCCGGGACAGGCGCCTTCTTC. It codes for CAISESGTGAFF.

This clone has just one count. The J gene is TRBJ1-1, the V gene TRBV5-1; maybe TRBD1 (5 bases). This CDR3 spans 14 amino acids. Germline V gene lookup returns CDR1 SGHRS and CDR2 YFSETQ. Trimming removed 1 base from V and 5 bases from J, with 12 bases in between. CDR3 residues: CASSLWQGGTEAFF. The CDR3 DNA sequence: TGCGCCAGCAGCTTGTGGCAGGGAGGGACTGAAGCTTTCTTT.

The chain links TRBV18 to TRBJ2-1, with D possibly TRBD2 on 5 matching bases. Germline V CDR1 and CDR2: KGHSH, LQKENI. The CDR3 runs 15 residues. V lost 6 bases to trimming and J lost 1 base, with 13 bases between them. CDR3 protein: CASSPRADSYNEQFF. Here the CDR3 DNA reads TGTGCCAGCTCCCCTAGAGCGGATTCCTACAATGAGCAGTTCTTC.

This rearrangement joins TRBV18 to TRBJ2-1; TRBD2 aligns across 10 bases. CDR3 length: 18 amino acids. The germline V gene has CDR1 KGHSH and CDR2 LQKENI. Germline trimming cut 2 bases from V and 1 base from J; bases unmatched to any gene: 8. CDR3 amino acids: CASSPSSGSLRSYNEQFF. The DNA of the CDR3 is TGTGCCAGCTCACCATCTAGCGGGAGTTTGAGGTCCTACAATGAGCAGTTCTTC.

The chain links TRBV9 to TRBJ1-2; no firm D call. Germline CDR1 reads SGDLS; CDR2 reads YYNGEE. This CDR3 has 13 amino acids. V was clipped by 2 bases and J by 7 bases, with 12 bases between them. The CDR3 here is CASSVHVGRGYTF. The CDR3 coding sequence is TGTGCCAGCAGCGTCCACGTAGGTCGTGGCTACACCTTC.

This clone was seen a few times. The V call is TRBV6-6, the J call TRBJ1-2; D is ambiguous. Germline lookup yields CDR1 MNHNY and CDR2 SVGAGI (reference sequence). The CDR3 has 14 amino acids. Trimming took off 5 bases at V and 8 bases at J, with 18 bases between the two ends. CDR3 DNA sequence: TGTGCCAGCAGTAAATATGTTCAGGAGGAGGGCTACACCTTC. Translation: CASSKYVQEEGYTF.

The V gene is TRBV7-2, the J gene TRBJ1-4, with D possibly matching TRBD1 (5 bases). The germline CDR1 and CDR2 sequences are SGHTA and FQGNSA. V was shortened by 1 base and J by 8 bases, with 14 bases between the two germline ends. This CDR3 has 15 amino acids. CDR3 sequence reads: CASSLVSGEWEKLFF. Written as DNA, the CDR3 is TGTGCCAGCAGCTTAGTCTCGGGGGAGTGGGAAAAACTGTTTTTT.

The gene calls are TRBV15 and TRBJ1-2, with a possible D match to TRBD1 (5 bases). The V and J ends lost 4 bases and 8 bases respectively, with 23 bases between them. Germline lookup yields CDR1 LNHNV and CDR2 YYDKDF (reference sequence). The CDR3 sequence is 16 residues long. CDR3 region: CATSTNPGTLREGYTF. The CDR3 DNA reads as TGTGCCACCAGCACCAACCCCGGGACCCTAAGGGAGGGCTACACCTTC.

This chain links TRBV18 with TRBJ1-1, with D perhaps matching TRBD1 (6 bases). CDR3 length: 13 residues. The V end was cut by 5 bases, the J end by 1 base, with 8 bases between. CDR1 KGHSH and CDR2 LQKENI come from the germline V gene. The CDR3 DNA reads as TGTGCCAGCTCAGGACAGTCGAACACTGAAGCTTTCTTT. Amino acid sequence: CASSGQSNTEAFF.